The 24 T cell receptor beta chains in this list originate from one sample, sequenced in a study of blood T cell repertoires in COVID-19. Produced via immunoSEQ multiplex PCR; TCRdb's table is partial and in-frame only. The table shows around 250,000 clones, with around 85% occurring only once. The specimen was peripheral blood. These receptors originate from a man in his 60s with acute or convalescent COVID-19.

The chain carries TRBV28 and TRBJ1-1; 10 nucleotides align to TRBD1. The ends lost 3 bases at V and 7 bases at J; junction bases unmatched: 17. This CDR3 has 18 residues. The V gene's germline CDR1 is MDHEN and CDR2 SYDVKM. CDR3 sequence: CASSLSRGQGPIEVEAFF. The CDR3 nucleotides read TGTGCCAGCAGTTTGTCCCGGGGACAGGGGCCGATAGAGGTTGAAGCTTTCTTT. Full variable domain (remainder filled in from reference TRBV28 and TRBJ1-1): DVKVTQSSRYLVKRTGEKVFLECVQDMDHENMFWYRQDPGLGLRLIYFSYDVKMKEKGDIPEGYSVSREKKERFSLILESASTNQTSMYLCASSLSRGQGPIEVEAFFGQGTRLTVV.

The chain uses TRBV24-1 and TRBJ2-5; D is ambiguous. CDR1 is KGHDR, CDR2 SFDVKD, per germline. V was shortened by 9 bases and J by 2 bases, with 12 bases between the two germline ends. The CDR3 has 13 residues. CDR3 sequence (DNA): TGTGCCACCTCACTAACGGATCAAGAGACCCAGTACTTC. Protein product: CATSLTDQETQYF.

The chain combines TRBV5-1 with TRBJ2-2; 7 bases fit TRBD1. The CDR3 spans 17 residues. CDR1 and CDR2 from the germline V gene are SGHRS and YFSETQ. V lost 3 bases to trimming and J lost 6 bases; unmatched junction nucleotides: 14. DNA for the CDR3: TGCGCCAGCAGCTGGTCACCGGGACAGATTGGCGCCGGGGAGCTGTTTTTT. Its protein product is CASSWSPGQIGAGELFF.

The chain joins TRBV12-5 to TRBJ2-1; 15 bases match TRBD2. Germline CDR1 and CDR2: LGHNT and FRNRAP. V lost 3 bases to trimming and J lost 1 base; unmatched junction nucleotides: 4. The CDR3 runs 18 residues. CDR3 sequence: CASGFGTSGRSSYNEQFF. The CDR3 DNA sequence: TGTGCTAGTGGTTTCGGGACTAGCGGGAGGTCATCCTACAATGAGCAGTTCTTC.

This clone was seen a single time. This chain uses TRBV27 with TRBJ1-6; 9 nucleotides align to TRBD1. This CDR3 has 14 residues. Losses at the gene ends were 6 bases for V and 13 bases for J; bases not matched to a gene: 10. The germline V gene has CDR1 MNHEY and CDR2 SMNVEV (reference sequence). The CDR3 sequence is CASSRQGGLYPLHF. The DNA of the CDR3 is TGTGCCAGCAGCCGACAGGGGGGACTATATCCCCTCCACTTT.

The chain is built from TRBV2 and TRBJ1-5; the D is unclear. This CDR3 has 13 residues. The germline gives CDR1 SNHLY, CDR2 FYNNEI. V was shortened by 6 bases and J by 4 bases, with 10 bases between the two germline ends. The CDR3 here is CASSRTENQPQHF. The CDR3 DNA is TGTGCCAGCAGCCGGACTGAGAATCAGCCCCAGCATTTT.

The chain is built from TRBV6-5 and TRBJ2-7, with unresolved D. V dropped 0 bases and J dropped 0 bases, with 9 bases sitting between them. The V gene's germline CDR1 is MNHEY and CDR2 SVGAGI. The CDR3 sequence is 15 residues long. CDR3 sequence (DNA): TGTGCCAGCAGTTACTCCACGCCCAGCTCCTACGAGCAGTACTTC. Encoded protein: CASSYSTPSSYEQYF.

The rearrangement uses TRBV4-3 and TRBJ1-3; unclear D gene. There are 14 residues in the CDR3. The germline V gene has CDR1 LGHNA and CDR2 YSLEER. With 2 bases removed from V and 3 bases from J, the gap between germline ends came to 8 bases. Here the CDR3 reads CASSQTPIGNTIYF. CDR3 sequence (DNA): TGCGCCAGCAGCCAAACACCGATTGGAAACACCATATATTTT.

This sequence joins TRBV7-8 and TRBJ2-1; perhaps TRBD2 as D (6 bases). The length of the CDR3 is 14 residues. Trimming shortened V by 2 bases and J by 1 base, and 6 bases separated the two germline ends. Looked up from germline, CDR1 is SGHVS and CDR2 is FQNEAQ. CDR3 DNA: TGTGCCAGCAGCTTACGGGGGTCCTACAATGAGCAGTTCTTC. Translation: CASSLRGSYNEQFF.

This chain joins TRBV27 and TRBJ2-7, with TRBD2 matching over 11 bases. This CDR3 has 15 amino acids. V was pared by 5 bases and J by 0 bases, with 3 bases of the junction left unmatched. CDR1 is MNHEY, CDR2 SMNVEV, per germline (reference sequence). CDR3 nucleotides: TGTGCCAGCAGTCCCGGGACTAGCGGCTCCTACGAGCAGTACTTC. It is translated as CASSPGTSGSYEQYF.

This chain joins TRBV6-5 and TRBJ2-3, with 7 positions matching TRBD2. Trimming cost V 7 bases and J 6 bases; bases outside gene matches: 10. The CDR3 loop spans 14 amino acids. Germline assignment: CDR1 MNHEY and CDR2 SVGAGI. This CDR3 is CASNAGEGLDTQYF. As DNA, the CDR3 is TGTGCCAGCAACGCGGGGGAGGGCCTGGATACGCAGTATTTT.

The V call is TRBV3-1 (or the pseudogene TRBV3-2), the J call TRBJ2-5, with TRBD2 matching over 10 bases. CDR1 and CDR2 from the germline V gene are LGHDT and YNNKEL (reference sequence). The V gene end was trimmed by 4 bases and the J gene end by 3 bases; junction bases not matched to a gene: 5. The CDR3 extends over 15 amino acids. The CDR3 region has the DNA TGTGCCAGCAGCCCACCTAGCGGGAGTAAAGAGACCCAGTACTTC. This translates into CASSPPSGSKETQYF.

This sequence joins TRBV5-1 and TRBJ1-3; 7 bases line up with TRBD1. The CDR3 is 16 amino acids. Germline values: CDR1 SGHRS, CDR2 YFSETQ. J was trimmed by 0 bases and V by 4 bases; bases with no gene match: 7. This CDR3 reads CASSTGTVGSGNTIYF. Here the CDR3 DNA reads TGCGCCAGCAGCACAGGGACAGTTGGCTCTGGAAACACCATATATTTT.

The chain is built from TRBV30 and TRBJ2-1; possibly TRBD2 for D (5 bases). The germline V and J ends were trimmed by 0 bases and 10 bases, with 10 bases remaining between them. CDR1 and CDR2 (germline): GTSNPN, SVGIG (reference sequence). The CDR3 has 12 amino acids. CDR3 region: CAWSVRSGEQFF. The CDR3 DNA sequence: TGTGCCTGGAGTGTTAGGAGCGGAGAGCAGTTCTTC.

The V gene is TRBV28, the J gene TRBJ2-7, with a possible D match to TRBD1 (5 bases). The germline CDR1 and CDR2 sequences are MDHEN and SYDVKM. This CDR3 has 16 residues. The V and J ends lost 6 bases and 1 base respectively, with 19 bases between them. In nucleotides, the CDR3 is TGTGCCAGCAGCCCTCCCCCGAAGGGGATATCCTACGAGCAGTACTTC. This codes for CASSPPPKGISYEQYF. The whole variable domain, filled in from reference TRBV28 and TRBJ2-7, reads DVKVTQSSRYLVKRTGEKVFLECVQDMDHENMFWYRQDPGLGLRLIYFSYDVKMKEKGDIPEGYSVSREKKERFSLILESASTNQTSMYLCASSPPPKGISYEQYFGPGTRLTVT.

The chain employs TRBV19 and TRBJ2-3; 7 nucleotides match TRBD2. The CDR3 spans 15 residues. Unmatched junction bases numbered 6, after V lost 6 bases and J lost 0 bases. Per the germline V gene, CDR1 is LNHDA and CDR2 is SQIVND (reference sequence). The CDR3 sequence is CASRPGGASTDTQYF. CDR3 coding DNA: TGTGCCAGTAGACCGGGGGGAGCCAGCACAGATACGCAGTATTTT.

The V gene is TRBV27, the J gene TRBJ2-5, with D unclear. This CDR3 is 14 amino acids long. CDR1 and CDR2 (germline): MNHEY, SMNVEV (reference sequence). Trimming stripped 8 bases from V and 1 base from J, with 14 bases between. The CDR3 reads CASAFVGTQETQYF. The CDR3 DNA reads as TGTGCCAGCGCCTTCGTGGGCACCCAAGAGACCCAGTACTTC.

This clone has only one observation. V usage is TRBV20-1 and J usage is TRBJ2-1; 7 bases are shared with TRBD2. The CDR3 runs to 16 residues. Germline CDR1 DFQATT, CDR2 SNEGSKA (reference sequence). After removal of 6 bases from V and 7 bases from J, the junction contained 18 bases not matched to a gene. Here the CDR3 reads CSASGASGSPGNEQFF. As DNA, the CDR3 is TGCAGTGCGAGTGGGGCTAGCGGCTCTCCGGGTAATGAGCAGTTCTTC.

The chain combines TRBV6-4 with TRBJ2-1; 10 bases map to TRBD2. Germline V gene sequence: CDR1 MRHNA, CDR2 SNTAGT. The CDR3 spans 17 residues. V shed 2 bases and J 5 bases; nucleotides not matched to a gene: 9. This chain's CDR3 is CASSDRASGSVNNEQFF. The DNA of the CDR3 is TGTGCCAGCAGTGACAGGGCTAGCGGGAGTGTCAACAATGAGCAGTTCTTC.

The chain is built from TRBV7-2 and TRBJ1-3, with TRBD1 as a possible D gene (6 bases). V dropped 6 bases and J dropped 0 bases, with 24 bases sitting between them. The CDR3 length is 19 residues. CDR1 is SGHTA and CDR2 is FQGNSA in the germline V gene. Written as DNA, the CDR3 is TGTGCCAGCAGTTATCGAAGCTTGCAGGGGTCCCGCTCTGGAAACACCATATATTTT. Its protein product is CASSYRSLQGSRSGNTIYF.

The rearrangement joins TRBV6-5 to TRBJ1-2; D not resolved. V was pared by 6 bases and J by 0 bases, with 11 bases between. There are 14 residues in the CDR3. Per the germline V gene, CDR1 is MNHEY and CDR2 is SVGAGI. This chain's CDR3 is CASSLSRSNYGYTF. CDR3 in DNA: TGTGCCAGCAGCCTATCACGTTCTAACTATGGCTACACCTTC.

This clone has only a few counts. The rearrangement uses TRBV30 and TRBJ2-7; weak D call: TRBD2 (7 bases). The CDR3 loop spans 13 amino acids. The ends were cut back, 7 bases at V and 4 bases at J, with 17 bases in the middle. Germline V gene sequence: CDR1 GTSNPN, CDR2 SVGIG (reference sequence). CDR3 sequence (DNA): TGTGCCTCAAACAGCGGGACACAATACGAGCAGTACTTC. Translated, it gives CASNSGTQYEQYF.

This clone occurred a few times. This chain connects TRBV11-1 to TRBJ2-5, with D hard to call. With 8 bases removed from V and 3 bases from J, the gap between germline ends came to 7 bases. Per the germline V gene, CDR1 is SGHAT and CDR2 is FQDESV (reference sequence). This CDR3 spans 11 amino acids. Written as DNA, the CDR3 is TGTGCCAGCGGAGTCAAAGAGACCCAGTACTTC. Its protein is CASGVKETQYF.

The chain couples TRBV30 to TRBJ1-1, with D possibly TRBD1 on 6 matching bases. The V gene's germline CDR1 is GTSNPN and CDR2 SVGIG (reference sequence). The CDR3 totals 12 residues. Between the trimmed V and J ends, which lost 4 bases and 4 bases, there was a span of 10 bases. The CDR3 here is CAWNLGGTEAFF. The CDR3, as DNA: TGTGCCTGGAATTTAGGGGGCACTGAAGCTTTCTTT.